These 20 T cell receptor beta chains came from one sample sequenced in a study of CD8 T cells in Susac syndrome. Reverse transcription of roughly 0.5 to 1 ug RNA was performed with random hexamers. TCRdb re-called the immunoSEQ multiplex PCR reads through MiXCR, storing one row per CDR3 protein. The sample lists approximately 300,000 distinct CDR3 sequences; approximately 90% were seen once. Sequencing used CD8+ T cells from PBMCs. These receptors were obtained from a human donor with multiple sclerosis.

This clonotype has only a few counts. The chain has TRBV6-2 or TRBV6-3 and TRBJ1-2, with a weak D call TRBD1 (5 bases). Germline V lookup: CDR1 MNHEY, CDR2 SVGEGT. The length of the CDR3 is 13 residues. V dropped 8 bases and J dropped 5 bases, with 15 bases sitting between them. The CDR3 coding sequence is TGTGCCAGCGAGGCGGGGACGGGATATGGCTACACCTTC. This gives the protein CASEAGTGYGYTF.

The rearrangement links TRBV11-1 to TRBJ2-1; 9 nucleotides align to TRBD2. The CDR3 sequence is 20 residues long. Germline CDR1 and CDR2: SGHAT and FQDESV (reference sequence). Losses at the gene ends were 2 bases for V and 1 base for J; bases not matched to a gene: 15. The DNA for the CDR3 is TGTGCCAGCAGCTTACCGTGGGGAGGCGGGGGGGCCGATTCCTACAATGAGCAGTTCTTC. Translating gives CASSLPWGGGGADSYNEQFF.

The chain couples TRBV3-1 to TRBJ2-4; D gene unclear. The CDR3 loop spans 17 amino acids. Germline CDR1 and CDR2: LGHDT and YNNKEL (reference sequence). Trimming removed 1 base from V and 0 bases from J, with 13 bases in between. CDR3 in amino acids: CASSQGAGFIAKNIQYF. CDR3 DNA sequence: TGTGCCAGCAGCCAAGGGGCTGGATTCATAGCCAAAAACATTCAGTACTTC.

The CDR3 protein is CASRETSGGNNEQFF. The CDR3 coding sequence is TGTGCCAGCAGGGAAACTAGCGGGGGGAACAATGAGCAGTTCTTC. V is TRBV6-5 and J is TRBJ2-1, with 12 bases matching TRBD2. From germline, CDR1 is MNHEY and CDR2 SVGAGI. After removal of 6 bases from V and 5 bases from J, the junction contained 5 bases not matched to a gene. The CDR3 length is 15 residues.

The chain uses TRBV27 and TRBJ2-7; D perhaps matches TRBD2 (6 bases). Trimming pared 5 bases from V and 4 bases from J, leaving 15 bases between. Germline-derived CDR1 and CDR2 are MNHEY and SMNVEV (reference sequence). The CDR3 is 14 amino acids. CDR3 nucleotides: TGTGCCAGCAGTCCGGAGGGGCCCTTTTACGAGCAGTACTTC. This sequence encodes CASSPEGPFYEQYF.

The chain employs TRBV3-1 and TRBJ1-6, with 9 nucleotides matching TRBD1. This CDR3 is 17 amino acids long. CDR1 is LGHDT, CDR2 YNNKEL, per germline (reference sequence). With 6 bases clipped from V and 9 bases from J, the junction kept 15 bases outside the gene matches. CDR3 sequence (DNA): TGTGCCAGCAGATTCACAGAAGGACAGGGGTTAAGTTCACCCCTCCACTTT. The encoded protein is CASRFTEGQGLSSPLHF.

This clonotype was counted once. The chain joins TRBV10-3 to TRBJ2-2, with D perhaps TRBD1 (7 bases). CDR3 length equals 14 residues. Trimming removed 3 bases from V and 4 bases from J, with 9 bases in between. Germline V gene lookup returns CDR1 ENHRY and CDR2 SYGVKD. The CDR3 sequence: CAISDQGGTGELFF. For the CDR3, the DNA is TGTGCCATCAGTGACCAGGGGGGCACCGGGGAGCTGTTTTTT.

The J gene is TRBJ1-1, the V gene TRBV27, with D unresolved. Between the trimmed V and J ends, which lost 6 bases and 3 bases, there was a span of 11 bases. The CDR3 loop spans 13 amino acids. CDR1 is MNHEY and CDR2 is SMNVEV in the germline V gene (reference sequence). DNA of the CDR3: TGTGCCAGCAGCAGACGAGTATACACTGAAGCTTTCTTT. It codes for CASSRRVYTEAFF.

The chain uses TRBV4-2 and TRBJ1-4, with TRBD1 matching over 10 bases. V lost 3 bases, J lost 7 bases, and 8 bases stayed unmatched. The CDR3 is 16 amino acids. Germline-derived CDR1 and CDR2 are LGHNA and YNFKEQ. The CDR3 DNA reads TGTGCCAGCAGCCAGGATACGGGACAGGGGTCTGAAAAACTGTTTTTT. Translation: CASSQDTGQGSEKLFF.

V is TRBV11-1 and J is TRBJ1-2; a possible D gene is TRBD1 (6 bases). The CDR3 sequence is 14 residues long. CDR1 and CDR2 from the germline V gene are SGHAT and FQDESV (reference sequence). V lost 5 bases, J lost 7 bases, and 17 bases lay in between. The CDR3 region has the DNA TGTGCCAGCAGCCCCGAGGGGGTTCTGAGTGGCTACACCTTC. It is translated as CASSPEGVLSGYTF.

This chain's CDR3 is CSAITLSSGELFF. The CDR3 DNA follows: TGCAGTGCTATCACTCTATCGTCCGGGGAGCTGTTTTTT. This rearrangement joins TRBV20-1 to TRBJ2-2; no clear D. V gave up 4 bases and J gave up 6 bases, with 12 bases separating them. Germline-derived CDR1 and CDR2 are DFQATT and SNEGSKA (reference sequence). The length of the CDR3 is 13 residues.

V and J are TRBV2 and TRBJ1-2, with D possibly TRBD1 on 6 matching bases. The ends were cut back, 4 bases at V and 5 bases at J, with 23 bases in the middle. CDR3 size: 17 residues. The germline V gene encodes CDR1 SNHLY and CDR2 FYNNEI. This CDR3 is CASSGTAGSIRNYGYTF. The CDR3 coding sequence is TGTGCCAGCAGTGGGACAGCTGGATCGATTCGTAATTATGGCTACACCTTC.

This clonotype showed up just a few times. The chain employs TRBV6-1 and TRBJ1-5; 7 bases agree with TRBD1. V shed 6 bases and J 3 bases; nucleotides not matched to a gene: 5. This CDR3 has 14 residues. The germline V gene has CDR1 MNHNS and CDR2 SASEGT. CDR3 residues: CASSTGQSNQPQHF. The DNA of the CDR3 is TGTGCCAGCAGCACGGGACAGTCCAATCAGCCCCAGCATTTT.

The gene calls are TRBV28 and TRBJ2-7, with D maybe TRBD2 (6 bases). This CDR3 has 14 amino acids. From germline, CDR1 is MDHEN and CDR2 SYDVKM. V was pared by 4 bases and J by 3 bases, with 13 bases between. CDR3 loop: CASSSPGLDYEQYF. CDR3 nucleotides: TGTGCCAGCAGTTCGCCGGGACTCGACTACGAGCAGTACTTC.

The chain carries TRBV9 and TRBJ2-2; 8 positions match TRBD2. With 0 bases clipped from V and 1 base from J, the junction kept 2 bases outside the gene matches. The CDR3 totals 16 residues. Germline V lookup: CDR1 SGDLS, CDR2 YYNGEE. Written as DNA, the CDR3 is TGTGCCAGCAGCGTAGGTAGCGGGGTGAACACCGGGGAGCTGTTTTTT. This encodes CASSVGSGVNTGELFF.

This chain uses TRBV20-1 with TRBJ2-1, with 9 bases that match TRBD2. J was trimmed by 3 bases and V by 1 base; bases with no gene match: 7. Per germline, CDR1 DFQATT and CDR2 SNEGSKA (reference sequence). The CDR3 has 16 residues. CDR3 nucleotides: TGCAGTGCTAGAGTTGATAGCGGGAGCCACTACAATGAGCAGTTCTTC. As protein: CSARVDSGSHYNEQFF.

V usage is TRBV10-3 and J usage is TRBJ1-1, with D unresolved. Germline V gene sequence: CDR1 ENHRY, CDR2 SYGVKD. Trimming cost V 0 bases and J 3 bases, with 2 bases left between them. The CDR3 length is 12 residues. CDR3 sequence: CAISESDTEAFF. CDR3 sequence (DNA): TGTGCCATCAGTGAGTCGGACACTGAAGCTTTCTTT.

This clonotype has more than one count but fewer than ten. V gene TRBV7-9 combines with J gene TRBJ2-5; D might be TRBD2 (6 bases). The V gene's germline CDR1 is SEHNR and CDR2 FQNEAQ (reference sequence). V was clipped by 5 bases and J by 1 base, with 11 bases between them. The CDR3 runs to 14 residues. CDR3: CASSLAGPQETQYF. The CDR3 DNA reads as TGTGCCAGCAGCCTTGCGGGGCCCCAAGAGACCCAGTACTTC.

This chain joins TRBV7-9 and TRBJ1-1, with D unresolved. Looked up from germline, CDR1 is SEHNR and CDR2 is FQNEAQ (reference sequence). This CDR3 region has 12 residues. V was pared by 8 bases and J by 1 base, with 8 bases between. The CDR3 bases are TGTGCCAGCCGGGCTTGGAACACTGAAGCTTTCTTT. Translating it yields CASRAWNTEAFF.

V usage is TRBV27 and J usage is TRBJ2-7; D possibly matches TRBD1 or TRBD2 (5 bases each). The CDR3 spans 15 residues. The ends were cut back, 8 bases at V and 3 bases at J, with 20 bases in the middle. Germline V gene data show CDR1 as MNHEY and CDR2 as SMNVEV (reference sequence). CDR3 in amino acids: CASVLTGTSNYEQYF. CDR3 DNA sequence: TGTGCCAGCGTTTTAACCGGGACGTCGAACTACGAGCAGTACTTC.